This T cell receptor beta chain was documented in a study of T cell responses to AZD1222 COVID-19 vaccine. Overall study results and limits: Researchers report vaccine-associated CD4 TCRs spanning spike, with dominance at 160-218 and 743-854.

Trimming removed 0 bases from V and 7 bases from J, with 14 bases in between. Germline V gene sequence: CDR1 SGHRS, CDR2 YFSETQ. This CDR3 has 16 residues. TCRdb's copy holds only in-frame clones and misses some; the assay was immunoSEQ multiplex PCR. Among about 120,000 clones, roughly 90% were seen once, and the ten largest hold 8% to 9.5%. This clone was found a few times. Its antigen is still unknown. The origin of this receptor is an adult in good health. The chain employs TRBV5-1 and TRBJ1-6; D is perhaps TRBD1 (6 bases). The sequences come from peripheral blood, collected on day 0 of AZD1222 vaccination. This CDR3 is CASSLVGGAGNSPLHF. DNA of the CDR3: TGCGCCAGCAGCTTGGTCGGGGGCGCGGGGAATTCACCCCTCCACTTT.